This entry lists 24 T cell receptor beta chains sequenced from one sample in a study of shared clonotypes between healthy human individuals. Assay: immunoSEQ multiplex PCR; the TCRdb copy retains only in-frame clones and omits some. The sample shows about 1.1 million clones, 70% to 80% of them seen only once. Input material: memory CD4+ T cells from PBMCs. Subset reported: CD45RA-negative fraction. The receptors come from a man aged 18 to 29 in good health. Some clones in this sample may be carry-over from other donors' samples.

Only a few counts were recorded for this clone. The gene calls are TRBV4-3 and TRBJ2-7; TRBD2 matches 12 bases. Trimming cost V 3 bases and J 6 bases; bases outside gene matches: 6. The length of the CDR3 is 15 residues. Germline V lookup: CDR1 LGHNA, CDR2 YSLEER. CDR3 nucleotides: TGCGCCAGCAGCCACGGACTAGCGGGGCCCCGCGAGCAGTACTTC. Residues: CASSHGLAGPREQYF.

V and J are TRBV28 and TRBJ2-1, with D perhaps TRBD1 or TRBD2 (5 bases each). The CDR3 spans 12 residues. The germline V and J ends were trimmed by 6 bases and 15 bases, with 18 bases remaining between them. Germline V gene lookup returns CDR1 MDHEN and CDR2 SYDVKM. The chain's CDR3 is CASSHTSKGRFF. CDR3 in DNA: TGTGCCAGCAGCCACACATCTAAGGGGAGGTTCTTC.

The chain employs TRBV18 and TRBJ2-1; 7 positions match TRBD1. Germline-derived CDR1 and CDR2 are KGHSH and LQKENI. The CDR3 consists of 15 residues. V dropped 6 bases and J dropped 1; count of bases not matched to a gene: 6. CDR3 nucleotides: TGTGCCAGCTCCCCCTCCAGGGGGTCCTACAATGAGCAGTTCTTC. As protein: CASSPSRGSYNEQFF.

V usage is TRBV4-2 and J usage is TRBJ2-5, with TRBD2 matching over 7 bases. V lost 0 bases, J lost 4 bases, and 8 bases stayed unmatched. The CDR3 contains 16 residues. Germline CDR1 LGHNA, CDR2 YNFKEQ. CDR3 amino acids: CASSQETRGRGETQYF. CDR3 coding DNA: TGTGCCAGCAGCCAAGAAACTCGAGGGAGGGGAGAGACCCAGTACTTC.

This clone has more than one count but fewer than ten. The J gene is TRBJ1-5, the V gene TRBV30; unclear D gene. The V gene lost 3 bases and the J gene lost 3 bases, with 9 bases spanning the gap. The germline V gene has CDR1 GTSNPN and CDR2 SVGIG (reference sequence). The CDR3 loop spans 13 amino acids. The chain's CDR3 is CAWSYGHNQPQHF. The CDR3 DNA sequence: TGTGCCTGGAGCTATGGGCACAATCAGCCCCAGCATTTT.

The chain carries TRBV2 and TRBJ1-3; unclear D gene. Deletions cut 4 bases from V and 2 bases from J, with 15 bases between. The CDR3 contains 16 residues. Germline V gene sequence: CDR1 SNHLY, CDR2 FYNNEI. CDR3 sequence reads: CASSAERPRTGNTIYF. The CDR3 DNA follows: TGTGCCAGCAGTGCCGAACGACCGAGGACTGGAAACACCATATATTTT.

This clone was observed a handful of times. The rearrangement links TRBV6-5 to TRBJ2-5, with 8 bases fitting TRBD2. The CDR3 loop spans 16 amino acids. CDR1 MNHEY and CDR2 SVGAGI come from the germline V gene. Unmatched junction bases numbered 5, after V lost 1 base and J lost 1 base. The DNA of the CDR3 is TGTGCCAGCAGTTACTTCCCTCTAGCGGGCCAAGAGACCCAGTACTTC. Translated: CASSYFPLAGQETQYF.

This sequence joins TRBV11-2 and TRBJ2-1; D is possibly TRBD2 (5 bases). Trimming took 5 bases from V and 4 from J, leaving 12 bases between them. The CDR3 extends over 14 amino acids. Germline V lookup: CDR1 SGHAT, CDR2 FQNNGV. CDR3 sequence reads: CASSPWEMYNEQFF. CDR3 nucleotide sequence: TGTGCCAGCAGCCCGTGGGAGATGTACAATGAGCAGTTCTTC.

The chain combines TRBV4-2 with TRBJ2-1, with 10 bases that match TRBD2. J gave up 5 bases and V 4 bases, and 11 bases lay outside the gene matches. The CDR3 length is 17 residues. Germline CDR1 LGHNA, CDR2 YNFKEQ. The CDR3 DNA sequence: TGTGCCAGCAGCCTTCGGCCTAGCGGGAGTGCCCACAATGAGCAGTTCTTC. This encodes CASSLRPSGSAHNEQFF.

V gene TRBV19 combines with J gene TRBJ2-3, with 11 bases aligning to TRBD2. CDR3 length: 17 amino acids. Germline CDR1 reads LNHDA; CDR2 reads SQIVND (reference sequence). Unmatched junction bases numbered 13, after V lost 7 bases and J lost 4 bases. CDR3 region: CASTPLAGDPDPDTQYF. The CDR3 DNA is TGTGCCAGTACCCCACTAGCGGGAGATCCCGACCCAGATACGCAGTATTTT. Full variable domain (remainder filled in from reference TRBV19 and TRBJ2-3): DGGITQSPKYLFRKEGQNVTLSCEQNLNHDAMYWYRQDPGQGLRLIYYSQIVNDFQKGDIAEGYSVSREKKESFPLTVTSAQKNPTAFYLCASTPLAGDPDPDTQYFGPGTRLTVL.

Regarding this clone: Additional DNA sequences in this sample encode the identical CDR3. The chain uses TRBV20-1 and TRBJ1-1, with D hard to call. Germline V CDR1 and CDR2: DFQATT, SNEGSKA (reference sequence). The CDR3 runs to 11 residues. Deletions cut 1 base from V and 1 base from J, with 1 base between. The CDR3 here is CSARANTEAFF. CDR3 coding DNA: TGCAGTGCTAGAGCGAACACTGAAGCTTTCTTT.

The chain uses TRBV11-2 and TRBJ2-1; perhaps TRBD2 as D (5 bases). Germline V gene data show CDR1 as SGHAT and CDR2 as FQNNGV. Between the trimmed V and J ends, which lost 5 bases and 9 bases, there was a span of 14 bases. The CDR3 is made up of 13 amino acids. The CDR3 DNA is TGTGCCAGCAGCCCGGACTCCTTTCGTGAGCAGTTCTTC. Its protein product is CASSPDSFREQFF.

This clone was seen many times. V is TRBV11-2 and J is TRBJ1-3; weak D call: TRBD1 (6 bases). The CDR3 runs to 19 residues. Trimming pared 4 bases from V and 6 bases from J, leaving 28 bases between. In germline, CDR1 is SGHAT, CDR2 FQNNGV. The CDR3 DNA follows: TGTGCCAGCAGCTCCTCCCGATCGAGGCGGGGGGCCCTGGAAAACACCATATATTTT. This gives the protein CASSSSRSRRGALENTIYF.

This clone has just a few counts. The rearrangement joins TRBV10-1 to TRBJ1-1, with D possibly being TRBD1 (5 bases). The germline V gene has CDR1 WNHNN and CDR2 SYGVQD (reference sequence). This CDR3 spans 13 amino acids. V was shortened by 8 bases and J by 7 bases, with 17 bases between the two germline ends. CDR3 loop: CASSGSGIREAFF. CDR3 DNA: TGCGCCAGCTCTGGGTCAGGGATCCGTGAAGCTTTCTTT.

The chain couples TRBV7-9 to TRBJ1-1; 9 positions agree with TRBD1. Germline CDR1 and CDR2: SEHNR and FQNEAQ (reference sequence). This CDR3 has 14 residues. With 4 bases clipped from V and 4 bases from J, the junction kept 4 bases outside the gene matches. CDR3 bases: TGTGCCAGCAGCTCGACAGGGGGTAGCACTGAAGCTTTCTTT. Protein: CASSSTGGSTEAFF.

The J gene is TRBJ2-7, the V gene TRBV28, with 7 nucleotides matching TRBD2. Germline V gives CDR1 MDHEN, CDR2 SYDVKM. With V trimmed by 4 bases and J by 2 bases, 11 bases remained unmatched. This CDR3 has 16 amino acids. This chain's CDR3 is CASSSQSSGTTYEQYF. The CDR3 DNA is TGTGCCAGCAGTTCCCAGTCTAGCGGTACGACCTACGAGCAGTACTTC. Together with reference TRBV28 and TRBJ2-7, the CDR3 gives the full variable domain: DVKVTQSSRYLVKRTGEKVFLECVQDMDHENMFWYRQDPGLGLRLIYFSYDVKMKEKGDIPEGYSVSREKKERFSLILESASTNQTSMYLCASSSQSSGTTYEQYFGPGTRLTVT.

This clone turned up a few times. The chain joins TRBV7-8 to TRBJ1-1; D might be TRBD1 (5 bases). V dropped 2 bases and J dropped 11 bases, with 15 bases sitting between them. This CDR3 region has 13 residues. Germline V gene data show CDR1 as SGHVS and CDR2 as FQNEAQ. This chain's CDR3 is CASSLWGVDLAFF. In DNA, the CDR3 is TGTGCCAGCAGCTTATGGGGGGTCGATCTGGCTTTCTTT.

The table lists this clone with many counts. J is TRBJ1-2 and V is TRBV7-6, with D tentatively TRBD1 (5 bases). The CDR3 runs to 13 residues. Germline loops: CDR1 SGHVS, CDR2 FNYEAQ. Trimming took off 1 base at V and 8 bases at J, with 11 bases between the two ends. In DNA, the CDR3 is TGTGCCAGCAGCTTAGAGAGGGGTGGCGGCTACACCTTC. Protein: CASSLERGGGYTF.

This clone has just one count. The genes are TRBV25-1 and TRBJ1-2; TRBD1 aligns across 7 bases. The length of the CDR3 is 13 residues. J was trimmed by 8 bases and V by 4 bases; bases with no gene match: 7. Germline values: CDR1 MGHDK, CDR2 SYGVNS. The CDR3 here is CASSASGGGGYTF. Written as DNA, the CDR3 is TGTGCCAGCAGTGCCTCAGGGGGAGGGGGCTACACCTTC.

The chain carries TRBV11-3 and TRBJ2-3; 8 nucleotides match TRBD2. Per germline, CDR1 SGHNT and CDR2 YENEEA. With 4 bases clipped from V and 2 bases from J, the junction kept 5 bases outside the gene matches. The CDR3 runs to 15 residues. The CDR3 DNA is TGTGCCAGCAGCTATAGCGGGGCTACCACAGATACGCAGTATTTT. Translation gives CASSYSGATTDTQYF.

V is TRBV19 and J is TRBJ2-2; perhaps TRBD1 as D (6 bases). The CDR3 covers 15 residues. The germline V and J ends were trimmed by 6 bases and 3 bases, with 14 bases remaining between them. Germline V gene data show CDR1 as LNHDA and CDR2 as SQIVND (reference sequence). CDR3 protein: CASRKQGLDTGELFF. CDR3 nucleotide sequence: TGTGCCAGTAGAAAACAGGGTTTGGACACCGGGGAGCTGTTTTTT.

This rearrangement joins TRBV11-1 to TRBJ2-1, with D possibly matching TRBD2 (6 bases). The CDR3 has 15 amino acids. CDR1 is SGHAT, CDR2 FQDESV, per germline (reference sequence). V dropped 6 bases and J dropped 5 bases, with 17 bases sitting between them. CDR3 in DNA: TGTGCCAGCAGGTCCCGGGAGTTGGGTGACAATGAGCAGTTCTTC. Translating it yields CASRSRELGDNEQFF.

This clone was found a few times. The CDR3 sequence: CASSDVTGGGQETQYF. CDR3 DNA: TGTGCCAGCAGTGACGTAACGGGAGGGGGACAAGAGACCCAGTACTTC. V is TRBV2 and J is TRBJ2-5; 8 nucleotides match TRBD2. The CDR3 contains 16 residues. Germline loops: CDR1 SNHLY, CDR2 FYNNEI. The V segment lost 3 bases and the J segment 2 bases; nucleotides outside the gene matches: 8.

This clone occurred a few times. Other DNA variants within this sample encode the same CDR3. V usage is TRBV7-9 and J usage is TRBJ1-1, with no clear D. Germline CDR1 reads SEHNR; CDR2 reads FQNEAQ (reference sequence). The CDR3 runs to 13 residues. Trimming removed 4 bases at V and 2 bases at J, with 8 bases between. In nucleotides, the CDR3 is TGTGCCAGCAGCTCGCAGGCCAACACTGAAGCTTTCTTT. Translated: CASSSQANTEAFF.